One and the same sample provided the 19 T cell receptor beta chains below, sequenced in a study of metastatic and nonmetastatic thyroid tumors. Treatment of any kind had been given to no patient before thyroid surgery. TCRdb re-called the PCR reads with MiXCR. This sample has some 42,000 clones, with approximately 30% found just once. The sequenced sample consisted of blood. The receptors stem from a male donor with papillary thyroid cancer or a benign thyroid nodule (not recorded which). Some clones in this sample may be carry-over from other donors' samples.

The chain combines TRBV4-3 with TRBJ1-1; D call uncertain. Germline CDR1 reads LGHNA; CDR2 reads YSLEER. The CDR3 extends over 13 amino acids. V was cut by 2 bases and J by 3 bases, with 7 bases left in between. The CDR3 sequence is CASSQLRDTEAFF. CDR3 sequence (DNA): TGCGCCAGCAGCCAACTTAGGGACACTGAAGCTTTCTTT.

The rearrangement links TRBV6-2 or TRBV6-3 to TRBJ2-3, with 8 bases matching TRBD2. The V gene's germline CDR1 is MNHEY and CDR2 SVGEGT. This CDR3 region has 16 residues. The V gene end was trimmed by 6 bases and the J gene end by 1 base; junction bases not matched to a gene: 9. CDR3 sequence (DNA): TGTGCCAGCAGAGGGCTAGAAGCGGGAGGCACAGATACGCAGTATTTT. As protein: CASRGLEAGGTDTQYF.

The CDR3 DNA reads TGTGCCAGCTCACCAGGACTATCGGGAGTCGAGCAGTACTTC. This encodes CASSPGLSGVEQYF. The genes are TRBV18 and TRBJ2-7, with a possible D match to TRBD2 (6 bases). Trimming took off 2 bases at V and 6 bases at J, with 14 bases between the two ends. The germline CDR1 and CDR2 sequences are KGHSH and LQKENI. The CDR3 totals 14 residues. Variable domain in full (rest from reference TRBV18 and TRBJ2-7): NAGVMQNPRHLVRRRGQEARLRCSPMKGHSHVYWYRQLPEEGLKFMVYLQKENIIDESGMPKERFSAEFPKEGPSILRIQQVVRGDSAAYFCASSPGLSGVEQYFGPGTRLTVT.

This clone was detected ten times or more. This chain joins TRBV3-1 and TRBJ2-7; 7 bases agree with TRBD1. The CDR3 runs 17 residues. The ends lost 7 bases at V and 2 bases at J; junction bases unmatched: 17. Per germline, CDR1 LGHDT and CDR2 YNNKEL (reference sequence). Here the CDR3 reads CASNPTGKPIITYEQYF. The CDR3 nucleotides read TGTGCCAGCAACCCGACAGGGAAGCCCATTATTACCTACGAGCAGTACTTC.

Comment on this clone: Compared with germline, one end of the junction differs, possibly owing to a read error. This chain links TRBV12-3 or TRBV12-4 with TRBJ1-5, with 10 bases fitting TRBD1. The CDR3 length is 15 residues. The CDR3 region has the DNA TGTGCCAACAGTTCAGGACAGGGGGGCGATCAGCCCCAGCATTTT. Amino acid sequence: CANSSGQGGDQPQHF.

This clone is medium-sized (0.01 to 0.1%). This chain connects TRBV6-1 to TRBJ1-1; perhaps TRBD1 as D (5 bases). Trimming stripped 3 bases from V and 2 bases from J, with 10 bases between. The germline gives CDR1 MNHNS, CDR2 SASEGT. The CDR3 totals 14 residues. The CDR3 sequence is CASSDQGRNTEAFF. As DNA, the CDR3 is TGTGCCAGCAGTGACCAGGGCAGAAACACTGAAGCTTTCTTT.

The V gene is TRBV10-1, the J gene TRBJ1-6; 7 bases are shared with TRBD1. Germline-derived CDR1 and CDR2 are WNHNN and SYGVQD (reference sequence). The CDR3 spans 15 residues. J lost 7 bases, V lost 5 bases, and 8 bases had no gene match. The CDR3 DNA reads as TGCGCCAGCAGTCAAGCCGGGACAGCGAATTCACCCCTCCACTTT. Translating gives CASSQAGTANSPLHF.

This clone has at least ten counts. The genes are TRBV28 and TRBJ2-5; TRBD2 aligns across 8 bases. Germline CDR1 and CDR2: MDHEN and SYDVKM. V gave up 1 base and J gave up 4 bases; unmatched junction bases: 8. This CDR3 contains 16 residues. CDR3: CASSLSQREMVETQYF. CDR3 bases: TGTGCCAGCAGTTTATCTCAGCGGGAGATGGTAGAGACCCAGTACTTC. Full variable domain (missing parts from reference TRBV28 and TRBJ2-5): DVKVTQSSRYLVKRTGEKVFLECVQDMDHENMFWYRQDPGLGLRLIYFSYDVKMKEKGDIPEGYSVSREKKERFSLILESASTNQTSMYLCASSLSQREMVETQYFGPGTRLLVL.

This clone showed up just a few times. The genes are TRBV12-3 or TRBV12-4 and TRBJ1-2; D not certain. This CDR3 is built from 12 residues. V was shortened by 6 bases and J by 4 bases, with 9 bases between the two germline ends. CDR3 region: CASSLSSYGYTF. The CDR3 region has the DNA TGTGCCAGCAGCTTATCAAGCTATGGCTACACCTTC.

This clone has only a few counts. This chain connects TRBV6-1 to TRBJ2-7; tentatively, D is TRBD1 (6 bases). Germline V gene lookup returns CDR1 MNHNS and CDR2 SASEGT. The CDR3 is made up of 13 amino acids. V was clipped by 9 bases and J by 2 bases, with 14 bases between them. The CDR3 DNA follows: TGTGCCAGTTGTTCCTACAGGGCCTACGAGCAGTACTTC. Its translation: CASCSYRAYEQYF.

This clone was observed at least ten times. A junction boundary mismatches the germline segment, possibly from a read error. J is TRBJ2-7 and V is TRBV12-3 or TRBV12-4; the D gene is possibly TRBD1 (6 bases). The CDR3 is 11 residues long. The CDR3 loop reads CASSGSGTRDF. The CDR3 region has the DNA TGTGCCAGCAGCGGATCCGGGACAAGGGACTTC.

This chain connects TRBV7-2 to TRBJ2-7; possible D gene TRBD2, 5 bases. The CDR3 covers 16 residues. The germline V gene has CDR1 SGHTA and CDR2 FQGNSA. Between the trimmed V and J ends, which lost 0 bases and 7 bases, there was a span of 19 bases. The DNA for the CDR3 is TGTGCCAGCAGCTTAGCGTCGCCTGAAAGAGGGTCTGAGCAGTACTTC. Translation: CASSLASPERGSEQYF. The entire variable domain, with the rest obtained from reference TRBV7-2 and TRBJ2-7, is as follows: GAGVSQSPSNKVTEKGKDVELRCDPISGHTALYWYRQSLGQGLEFLIYFQGNSAPDKSGLPSDRFSAERTGGSVSTLTIQRTQQEDSAVYLCASSLASPERGSEQYFGPGTRLTVT.

The chain recombines TRBV20-1 with TRBJ2-7, with D possibly matching TRBD2 (5 bases). This CDR3 region has 12 residues. The V end was cut by 6 bases, the J end by 1 base, with 10 bases between. The germline V gene encodes CDR1 DFQATT and CDR2 SNEGSKA (reference sequence). The CDR3 region is CSAQLESYEQYF. The CDR3 bases are TGCAGTGCCCAACTAGAATCCTACGAGCAGTACTTC.

The rearrangement joins TRBV20-1 to TRBJ2-7; TRBD2 might be the D (5 bases). V lost 0 bases and J 3 bases, leaving 12 bases between the germline ends. The CDR3 runs 14 residues. Looked up from germline, CDR1 is DFQATT and CDR2 is SNEGSKA (reference sequence). The CDR3 reads CSARDPQGSYEQYF. CDR3 in DNA: TGCAGTGCTAGAGATCCTCAAGGGAGCTACGAGCAGTACTTC.

With regard to this clone: With a much larger clone just one base away, this may be a read error. The genes are TRBV4-1 and TRBJ2-7; D is unresolved. Germline CDR1 is MGHRA and CDR2 is YSYEKL. V was clipped by 1 base and J by 4 bases, with 8 bases between them. This CDR3 is built from 13 residues. CDR3: CASSQGRSYEQYF. The CDR3 DNA follows: TGCGCCAGCAGCCAAGGGAGATCGTACGAGCAGTACTTC.

V gene TRBV18 combines with J gene TRBJ2-7; 9 positions match TRBD1. CDR3 size: 16 residues. Germline V gene sequence: CDR1 KGHSH, CDR2 LQKENI. The J segment lost 2 bases and the V segment lost 0 bases, leaving 5 bases of the junction unmatched. The CDR3 is CASSPPGTGTPYEQYF. As DNA, the CDR3 is TGTGCCAGCTCACCACCAGGGACAGGGACCCCCTACGAGCAGTACTTC.

CDR3 in DNA: TGCAGTGCAAGGACAGGGCTTGTGCAGTACTTC. This gives the protein CSARTGLVQYF. The chain joins TRBV20-1 to TRBJ2-7, with 8 nucleotides matching TRBD1. Unmatched junction bases numbered 7, after V lost 6 bases and J lost 9 bases. Germline CDR1 DFQATT, CDR2 SNEGSKA (reference sequence). The CDR3 totals 11 residues.

The V and J genes are TRBV11-2 and TRBJ1-1; D is possibly TRBD1 (6 bases). Per germline, CDR1 SGHAT and CDR2 FQNNGV. The CDR3 consists of 16 residues. The V and J ends lost 6 bases and 1 base respectively, with 18 bases between them. CDR3 amino acids: CASSLTQGTGNTEAFF. As DNA, the CDR3 is TGTGCCAGCAGTCTAACCCAGGGGACCGGGAACACTGAAGCTTTCTTT. The variable domain in full, with the rest retrieved from reference TRBV11-2 and TRBJ1-1, is EAGVAQSPRYKIIEKRQSVAFWCNPISGHATLYWYQQILGQGPKLLIQFQNNGVVDDSQLPKDRFSAERLKGVDSTLKIQPAKLEDSAVYLCASSLTQGTGNTEAFFGQGTRLTVV.

The CDR3 spells CASGRVRGGELFF. The CDR3 DNA follows: TGTGCCAGCGGCAGGGTTCGAGGCGGGGAGCTGTTTTTT. The chain carries TRBV2 and TRBJ2-2; possible D gene TRBD1, 5 bases. The ends were cut back, 8 bases at V and 7 bases at J, with 14 bases in the middle. The germline gives CDR1 SNHLY, CDR2 FYNNEI. CDR3 length: 13 residues.